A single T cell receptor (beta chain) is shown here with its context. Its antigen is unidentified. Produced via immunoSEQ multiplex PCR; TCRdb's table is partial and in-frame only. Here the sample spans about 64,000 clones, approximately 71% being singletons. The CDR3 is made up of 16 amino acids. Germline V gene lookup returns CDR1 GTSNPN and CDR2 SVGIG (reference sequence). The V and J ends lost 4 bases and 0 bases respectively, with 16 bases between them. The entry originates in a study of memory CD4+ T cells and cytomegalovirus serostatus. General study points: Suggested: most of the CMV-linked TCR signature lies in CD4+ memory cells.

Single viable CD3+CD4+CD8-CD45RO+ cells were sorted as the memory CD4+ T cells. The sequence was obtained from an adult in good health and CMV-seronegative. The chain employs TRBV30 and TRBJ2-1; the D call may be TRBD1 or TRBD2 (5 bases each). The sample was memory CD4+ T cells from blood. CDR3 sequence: CAWKVAPGPSYNEQFF. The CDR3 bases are TGTGCCTGGAAAGTAGCACCGGGACCCTCCTACAATGAGCAGTTCTTC.